The rows below give T cell receptor beta chains drawn from one sample of a study of blood T cell repertoires in COVID-19. Here immunoSEQ multiplex PCR was the method, and the copy in TCRdb shows in-frame clones only, minus some. This sample yields about 160,000 clones, of which about 80% are seen a single time; around 8.1% belongs to the top ten. The source material was peripheral blood. The receptors here all came from a man in his 60s with acute or convalescent COVID-19. The CDR3 runs from the conserved cysteine through the conserved F or W. D genes are given only for firm matches. Clone size appears in some rows only: once, few, many, or a class for an expanded clone.

>-|-|TRBJ1-3|15|TRBV30
CAWRGDRTSGNTIYF
TGTGCCTGGAGGGGAGACAGGACCTCTGGAAACACCATATATTTT
>once|-|TRBJ1-5|16|TRBV10-2
CASSESTGVGNQPQHF
TGCGCCAGCAGTGAGTCGACGGGGGTAGGCAATCAGCCCCAGCATTTT
>-|-|TRBJ2-6|19|TRBV5-6
CASSPSPWRLFSGANVLTF
TGTGCCAGCAGCCCCTCACCTTGGCGGCTCTTCTCTGGGGCCAACGTCCTGACTTTC
>few|-|TRBJ2-1|14|TRBV10-3
CAIREEQGWNEQFF
TGTGCCATCAGGGAAGAACAGGGATGGAATGAGCAGTTCTTC
>-|-|TRBJ1-6|14|TRBV3-1/TRBV3-2
CASSQDIQNSPLHF
TGTGCCAGCAGCCAAGATATCCAGAATTCACCCCTCCACTTT
>few|TRBD1|TRBJ1-2|14|TRBV18
CASSPRQGDYGYTF
TGTGCCAGCTCACCAAGACAGGGGGACTATGGCTACACCTTC
>once|-|TRBJ1-1|13|TRBV5-1
CASSLVGITEAFF
TGCGCCAGCAGCTTGGTCGGTATCACTGAAGCTTTCTTT
>few|TRBD1|TRBJ2-7|15|TRBV7-6
CASRPGTDAPYEQYF
TGTGCCAGCAGGCCTGGGACAGACGCTCCCTACGAGCAGTACTTC
>-|TRBD2|TRBJ2-5|16|TRBV18
CASSRYSGGPQETQYF
TGTGCCAGCTCACGATATAGCGGGGGACCCCAAGAGACCCAGTACTTC
>-|TRBD1|TRBJ2-2|15|TRBV28
CASSLGTGDTGELFF
TGTGCCAGCAGTCTAGGGACAGGGGACACCGGGGAGCTGTTTTTT
>few|-|TRBJ1-2|13|TRBV21-1
CASSNVPTEGYTF
TGTGCCAGCAGCAATGTCCCCACAGAGGGCTACACCTTC
>-|TRBD1|TRBJ1-2|16|TRBV7-2
CASRRTGLDPNYGYTF
TGTGCCAGCAGACGGACAGGACTCGATCCTAACTATGGCTACACCTTC
>-|TRBD1|TRBJ1-6|16|TRBV5-1
CASSLLENTGDSPLHF
TGCGCCAGCAGCCTCCTCGAAAACACAGGGGACTCACCCCTCCACTTT
>once|TRBD1|TRBJ2-2|17|TRBV3-1/TRBV3-2
CASSPKPGQGNTGELFF
TGTGCCAGCAGCCCCAAACCGGGACAGGGGAATACCGGGGAGCTGTTTTTT
>few|-|TRBJ1-1|11|TRBV29-1
CSVEGLAEAFF
TGCAGCGTTGAAGGGTTAGCTGAAGCTTTCTTT
>-|TRBD2|TRBJ2-1|15|TRBV7-8
CASSLEGSGDNEQFF
TGTGCCAGCAGCTTAGAAGGTAGCGGGGACAATGAGCAGTTCTTC
>-|-|TRBJ2-7|15|TRBV11-1
CASSLIGVLPYEQYF
TGTGCCAGCAGCTTAATCGGAGTCCTACCCTACGAGCAGTACTTC
>-|-|TRBJ1-2|16|TRBV24-1
CATSDTGTPGYYGYTF
TGTGCCACCAGTGACACGGGAACACCCGGGTACTATGGCTACACCTTC
>-|-|TRBJ2-2|15|TRBV5-1
CASSLEGGTTGELFF
TGCGCCAGCAGCTTGGAAGGGGGTACCACCGGGGAGCTGTTTTTT
>-|-|TRBJ2-7|13|TRBV19
CASSHRGSYEQYF
TGTGCCAGTAGTCATAGAGGGTCCTACGAGCAGTACTTC
>-|TRBD1|TRBJ1-1|17|TRBV10-3
CAISESTGVGKNTEAFF
TGTGCCATCAGTGAGTCGACAGGGGTTGGGAAGAACACTGAAGCTTTCTTT
>-|-|TRBJ1-4|13|TRBV11-2
CASTRQKGEKLFF
TGTGCCAGCACCAGACAGAAGGGTGAAAAACTGTTTTTT
>-|-|TRBJ1-3|16|TRBV9
CASSETPGTLTNTIYF
TGTGCCAGCAGCGAAACACCCGGGACTTTGACCAACACCATATATTTT
>once|-|TRBJ1-2|15|TRBV27
CASSLLGGGNYGYTF
TGTGCCAGCAGTTTACTTGGGGGGGGTAACTATGGCTACACCTTC
>-|-|TRBJ2-3|13|TRBV19
CASSSGPTDTQYF
TGTGCCAGTAGTAGCGGCCCCACAGATACGCAGTATTTT
>-|-|TRBJ2-5|14|TRBV5-1
CASSLEWHQETQYF
TGCGCCAGCAGCTTGGAGTGGCACCAAGAGACCCAGTACTTC
>-|-|TRBJ2-1|13|TRBV12-3/TRBV12-4
CASTVRAHNEQFF
TGTGCCAGCACCGTGCGGGCCCACAATGAGCAGTTCTTC
>-|TRBD1|TRBJ1-1|16|TRBV7-2
CASSFRQGSGHTEAFF
TGTGCCAGCAGCTTTCGACAGGGCAGCGGTCACACTGAAGCTTTCTTT
>once|TRBD1|TRBJ2-7|14|TRBV5-1
CASTPGQTNYEQYF
TGCGCCAGCACACCGGGACAGACTAATTACGAGCAGTACTTC
>-|-|TRBJ1-2|15|TRBV4-1
CASSQGQALNYGYTF
TGCGCCAGCAGCCAAGGGCAGGCCCTAAACTATGGCTACACCTTC
>-|TRBD2|TRBJ2-1|18|TRBV18
CASSPRGLAGGLDNEQFF
TGTGCCAGCTCACCACGTGGGCTAGCGGGGGGTCTTGACAATGAGCAGTTCTTC
>-|-|TRBJ2-3|13|TRBV5-4
CASSLTGTDTQYF
TGTGCCAGCAGCTTGACAGGGACAGATACGCAGTATTTT
>few|TRBD1|TRBJ1-2|15|TRBV2
CASSPRLTGNYGYTF
TGTGCCAGCAGCCCTAGACTGACAGGGAACTATGGCTACACCTTC
>-|TRBD2|TRBJ2-5|18|TRBV7-2
CASSIRTSGGTYGETQYF
TGTGCCAGCAGCATCCGGACTAGCGGGGGGACCTATGGAGAGACCCAGTACTTC
>-|-|TRBJ2-7|14|TRBV7-9
CASSLAEQPYEQYF
TGTGCCAGCAGCTTAGCCGAACAGCCCTACGAGCAGTACTTC
>-|TRBD1|TRBJ1-1|12|TRBV5-1
CASRRDSREAFF
TGCGCCAGCAGAAGGGACAGTAGAGAAGCTTTCTTT
>-|TRBD1|TRBJ2-2|15|TRBV2
CASSLGTGNTGELFF
TGTGCCAGCAGCCTCGGGACAGGGAACACCGGGGAGCTGTTTTTT
>few|-|TRBJ2-7|15|TRBV5-4
CASSLDPRGPYEQYF
TGTGCCAGCAGCTTGGACCCCCGCGGGCCCTACGAGCAGTACTTC
>many|-|TRBJ1-1|13|TRBV19
CASIGQMNTEAFF
TGTGCCAGTATAGGACAGATGAACACTGAAGCTTTCTTT
>-|TRBD1|TRBJ1-2|16|TRBV9
CASSFRPGQGALGYTF
TGTGCCAGCAGCTTCAGACCGGGACAGGGGGCTTTGGGCTACACCTTC
>-|TRBD1|TRBJ2-7|15|TRBV28
CASSPGQGASYEQYF
TGTGCCAGCAGTCCAGGACAGGGGGCGTCTTACGAGCAGTACTTC
>-|-|TRBJ2-6|14|TRBV19
CASNAISGANVLTF
TGTGCCAGCAATGCTATCTCTGGGGCCAACGTCCTGACTTTC
>-|-|TRBJ1-2|14|TRBV7-9
CASSLVGSNYGYTF
TGTGCCAGCAGCTTAGTTGGCAGTAACTATGGCTACACCTTC
>-|TRBD1|TRBJ1-3|15|TRBV7-2
CASSYHRGLGNTIYF
TGTGCCAGCAGCTACCACAGGGGTCTGGGAAACACCATATATTTT
>-|-|TRBJ2-1|15|TRBV6-5
CASTPGYYSYNEQFF
TGTGCCAGCACCCCCGGATACTACTCCTACAATGAGCAGTTCTTC
>-|-|TRBJ2-1|13|TRBV11-2
CASSFSANNEQFF
TGTGCCAGCAGCTTTAGTGCCAACAATGAGCAGTTCTTC
>-|-|TRBJ1-3|15|TRBV19
CASRTMGLAGNTIYF
TGTGCCAGTAGGACTATGGGCCTGGCGGGAAACACCATATATTTT
>-|-|TRBJ1-5|13|TRBV27
CASSFQGGQPQHF
TGTGCCAGCAGTTTCCAGGGAGGACAGCCCCAGCATTTT
>-|TRBD1|TRBJ2-2|15|TRBV9
CASSVEDRVHGELFF
TGTGCCAGCAGCGTAGAGGACAGGGTTCACGGGGAGCTGTTTTTT
>-|TRBD1|TRBJ1-2|15|TRBV6-5
CASRLKPRTGIGYTF
TGTGCCAGCAGACTGAAACCTCGGACAGGGATTGGCTACACCTTC
>few|TRBD1|TRBJ1-1|13|TRBV6-5
CASTSGQGGKAFF
TGTGCCAGCACCTCAGGACAGGGCGGTAAAGCTTTCTTT
>-|TRBD2|TRBJ2-5|12|TRBV29-1
CSVEVGGETQYF
TGCAGCGTTGAAGTGGGAGGGGAGACCCAGTACTTC
>-|TRBD2|TRBJ2-5|15|TRBV19
CASRETSVNQETQYF
TGTGCCAGTAGGGAAACTAGCGTAAACCAAGAGACCCAGTACTTC
>-|-|TRBJ2-7|15|TRBV27
CASSMIGRGNYEQYF
TGTGCCAGCAGTATGATCGGACGGGGGAACTACGAGCAGTACTTC
>-|-|TRBJ1-1|13|TRBV2
CASSEEGGTEAFF
TGTGCCAGCAGTGAAGAGGGCGGGACTGAAGCTTTCTTT
>-|-|TRBJ2-1|16|TRBV7-3
CASSPRAFTGYNEQFF
TGTGCCAGCAGCCCGCGGGCCTTCACGGGGTACAATGAGCAGTTCTTC
>-|TRBD1|TRBJ1-3|16|TRBV4-1
CASSDRGNSSGNTIYF
TGCGCCAGCTCGGACAGGGGGAACAGCTCTGGAAACACCATATATTTT
>-|-|TRBJ1-1|15|TRBV4-3
CASSQDLSERTEAFF
TGCGCCAGCAGCCAAGATCTCAGCGAGAGGACTGAAGCTTTCTTT
>-|-|TRBJ1-1|19|TRBV11-1
CASSLAIEVLSGINTEAFF
TGTGCCAGCAGCTTAGCGATAGAAGTACTATCCGGGATAAACACTGAAGCTTTCTTT